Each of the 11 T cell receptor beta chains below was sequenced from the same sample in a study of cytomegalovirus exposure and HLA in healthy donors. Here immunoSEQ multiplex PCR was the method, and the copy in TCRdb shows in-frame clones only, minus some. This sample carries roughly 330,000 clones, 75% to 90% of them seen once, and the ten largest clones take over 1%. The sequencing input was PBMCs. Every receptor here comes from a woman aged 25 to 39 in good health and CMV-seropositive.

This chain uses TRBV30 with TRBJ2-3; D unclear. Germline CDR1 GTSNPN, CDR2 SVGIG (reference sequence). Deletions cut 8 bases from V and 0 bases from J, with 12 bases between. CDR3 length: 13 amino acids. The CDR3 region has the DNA TGTGCCGGACGGGCCACTAGCACAGATACGCAGTATTTT. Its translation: CAGRATSTDTQYF. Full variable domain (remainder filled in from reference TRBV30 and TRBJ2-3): SQTIHQWPATLVQPVGSPLSLECTVEGTSNPNLYWYRQAAGRGLQLLFYSVGIGQISSEVPQNLSASRPQDRQFILSSKKLLLSDSGFYLCAGRATSTDTQYFGPGTRLTVL.

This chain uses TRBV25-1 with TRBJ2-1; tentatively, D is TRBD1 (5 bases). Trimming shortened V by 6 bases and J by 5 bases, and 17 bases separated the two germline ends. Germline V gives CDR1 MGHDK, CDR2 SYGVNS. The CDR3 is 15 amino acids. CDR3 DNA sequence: TGTGCCAGCAGAGGGAAGGACACGCTCCACAATGAGCAGTTCTTC. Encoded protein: CASRGKDTLHNEQFF.

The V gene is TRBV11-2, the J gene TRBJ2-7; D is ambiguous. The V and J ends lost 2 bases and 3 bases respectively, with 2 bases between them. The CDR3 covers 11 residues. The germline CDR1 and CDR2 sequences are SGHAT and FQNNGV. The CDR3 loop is CASSLNYEQYF. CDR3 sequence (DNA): TGTGCCAGCAGCTTAAACTACGAGCAGTACTTC.

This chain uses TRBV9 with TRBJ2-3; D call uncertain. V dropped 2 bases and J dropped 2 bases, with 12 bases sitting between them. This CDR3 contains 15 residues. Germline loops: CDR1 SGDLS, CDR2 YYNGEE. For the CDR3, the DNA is TGTGCCAGCAGCGTCGTTCAAGGGCCCACAGATACGCAGTATTTT. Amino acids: CASSVVQGPTDTQYF.

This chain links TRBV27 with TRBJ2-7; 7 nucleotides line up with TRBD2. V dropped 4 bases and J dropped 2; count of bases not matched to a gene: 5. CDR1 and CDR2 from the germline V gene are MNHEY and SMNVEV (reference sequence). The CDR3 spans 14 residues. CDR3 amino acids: CASSSGLTTYEQYF. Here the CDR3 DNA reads TGTGCCAGCAGTTCGGGACTAACCACCTACGAGCAGTACTTC.

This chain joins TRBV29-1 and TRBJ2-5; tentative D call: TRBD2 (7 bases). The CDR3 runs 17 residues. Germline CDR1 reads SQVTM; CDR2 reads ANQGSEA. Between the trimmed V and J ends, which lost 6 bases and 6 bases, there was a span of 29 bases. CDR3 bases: TGCAGCGTCGCCACCCTAGGTTGGGGGGGCGCCGAACAGACCCAGTACTTC. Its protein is CSVATLGWGGAEQTQYF.

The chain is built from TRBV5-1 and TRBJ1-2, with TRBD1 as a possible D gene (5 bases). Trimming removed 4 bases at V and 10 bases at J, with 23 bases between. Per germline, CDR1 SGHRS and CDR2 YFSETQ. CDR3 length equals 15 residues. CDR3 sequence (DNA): TGCGCCAGCAGCCCCCAGACCGGGGGGGGGATAGACTACACCTTC. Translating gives CASSPQTGGGIDYTF.

The CDR3 nucleotides read TGTGCCAGCAGCGTAGGGGGACTAGCGGGTAAAGAGCAGTACTTC. The encoded protein is CASSVGGLAGKEQYF. This chain uses TRBV9 with TRBJ2-7, with 12 positions matching TRBD2. The junction had 5 bases not matched to a gene; V was cut back by 0 bases and J by 7 bases. Germline CDR1 reads SGDLS; CDR2 reads YYNGEE. The CDR3 extends over 15 amino acids.

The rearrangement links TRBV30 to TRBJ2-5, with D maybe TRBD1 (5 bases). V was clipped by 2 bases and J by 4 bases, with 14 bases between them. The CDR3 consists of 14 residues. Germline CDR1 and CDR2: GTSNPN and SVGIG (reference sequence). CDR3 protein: CAWSPGYMGETQYF. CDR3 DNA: TGTGCCTGGAGTCCAGGGTATATGGGAGAGACCCAGTACTTC.

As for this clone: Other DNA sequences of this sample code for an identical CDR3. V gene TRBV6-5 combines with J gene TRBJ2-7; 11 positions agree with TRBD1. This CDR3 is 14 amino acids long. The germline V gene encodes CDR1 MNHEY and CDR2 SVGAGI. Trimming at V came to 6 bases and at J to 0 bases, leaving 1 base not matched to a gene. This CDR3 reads CASSGTGGSYEQYF. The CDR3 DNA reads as TGTGCCAGCAGCGGGACAGGGGGCTCCTACGAGCAGTACTTC.

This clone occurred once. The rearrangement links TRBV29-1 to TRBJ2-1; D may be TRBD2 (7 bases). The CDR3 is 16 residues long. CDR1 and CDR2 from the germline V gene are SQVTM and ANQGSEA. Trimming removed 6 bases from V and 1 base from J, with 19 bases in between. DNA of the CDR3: TGCAGCGTCGGACCCCCGGGGAGGGGGTCCTACAATGAGCAGTTCTTC. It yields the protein CSVGPPGRGSYNEQFF.